The 30 T cell receptor beta chains below all came from one sample that was sequenced in a study of CD8+ T cells in alopecia areata. As for treatment: oral pan-JAK inhibitor, 5-10 mg twice daily. From alopecia areata patients, lesional scalp punch biopsies and peripheral blood were collected. cDNA reverse transcribed from extracted RNA served as the sequencing template. The protocol was immunoSEQ multiplex PCR, while the TCRdb copy is restricted to in-frame clones and leaves out a portion. The sample carries 15,000 to 20,000 clones, over 50% recorded once. This specimen was skin, taken at week 4, from a patient treated with tofacitinib. The receptors derive from a human donor with alopecia areata.

This rearrangement joins TRBV5-8 to TRBJ1-5; no definite D call. Germline V gene sequence: CDR1 SGHTS, CDR2 YDEGEE. Trimming removed 0 bases from V and 0 bases from J, with 7 bases in between. There are 15 residues in the CDR3. The CDR3 DNA reads TGTGCCAGCAGCTTGGGCCAGAATAGCAATCAGCCCCAGCATTTT. Its translation is CASSLGQNSNQPQHF.

The rearrangement uses TRBV30 and TRBJ1-2; tentatively, D is TRBD1 (5 bases). Germline V gene lookup returns CDR1 GTSNPN and CDR2 SVGIG (reference sequence). Deletions cut 3 bases from V and 1 base from J, with 9 bases between. This CDR3 comprises 13 residues. The CDR3 DNA sequence: TGTGCCTGGAGAATCCAGGGTAACTATGGCTACACCTTC. This translates into CAWRIQGNYGYTF. The variable domain in full, with the rest retrieved from reference TRBV30 and TRBJ1-2, is SQTIHQWPATLVQPVGSPLSLECTVEGTSNPNLYWYRQAAGRGLQLLFYSVGIGQISSEVPQNLSASRPQDRQFILSSKKLLLSDSGFYLCAWRIQGNYGYTFGSGTRLTVV.

This chain uses TRBV30 with TRBJ1-2; D remains unclear. Germline CDR1 and CDR2: GTSNPN and SVGIG (reference sequence). CDR3 length equals 13 residues. Trimming left V 0 bases short and J 5 bases short, with 10 bases between. CDR3 sequence reads: CAWSVYSAYGYTF. In nucleotides, the CDR3 is TGTGCCTGGAGTGTCTACAGCGCGTATGGCTACACCTTC.

J is TRBJ1-1 and V is TRBV7-3, with D unresolved. CDR1 SGHTA and CDR2 FQGTGA come from the germline V gene. The CDR3 length is 15 residues. Trimming stripped 2 bases from V and 0 bases from J, with 10 bases between. The CDR3 region has the DNA TGTGCCAGCAGCTTAGGTATTGGAGTGAACACTGAAGCTTTCTTT. Translated: CASSLGIGVNTEAFF.

The gene calls are TRBV19 and TRBJ2-6, with 7 bases fitting TRBD1. Unmatched junction bases numbered 2, after V lost 4 bases and J lost 2 bases. The CDR3 is made up of 15 amino acids. The germline V gene encodes CDR1 LNHDA and CDR2 SQIVND (reference sequence). The CDR3 here is CASSSTGAGANVLTF. Written as DNA, the CDR3 is TGTGCCAGTAGTAGTACAGGGGCTGGGGCCAACGTCCTGACTTTC. Supplemented by reference TRBV19 and TRBJ2-6, the full variable domain reads DGGITQSPKYLFRKEGQNVTLSCEQNLNHDAMYWYRQDPGQGLRLIYYSQIVNDFQKGDIAEGYSVSREKKESFPLTVTSAQKNPTAFYLCASSSTGAGANVLTFGAGSRLTVL.

The chain uses TRBV7-9 and TRBJ1-2; TRBD1 is a possible D gene (5 bases). CDR3 length equals 14 residues. The germline V gene encodes CDR1 SEHNR and CDR2 FQNEAQ (reference sequence). The V end lost 5 bases, the J end lost 1 base, and 11 bases lay between the germline ends. This chain's CDR3 is CASSIEGFNYGYTF. For the CDR3, the DNA is TGTGCCAGCAGCATTGAGGGGTTTAACTATGGCTACACCTTC.

This clone came up a few times. The chain carries TRBV12-2 and TRBJ1-5. TRBV12-2 is a documented pseudogene. This CDR3 is built from 14 residues. The CDR3 DNA follows: TGTGCAAGTCGCTTACGGGGTTTCAATCAGCCCCAGCATTTT. Translated: CASRLRGFNQPQHF.

CDR3 sequence (DNA): TGTGCCACCTCCGGGAGAATATTCAATCAGCCCCAGCATTTT. It codes for CATSGRIFNQPQHF. The J gene is TRBJ1-5, the V gene TRBV10-3; D call uncertain. The V gene lost 10 bases and the J gene lost 3 bases, with 16 bases spanning the gap. This CDR3 region has 14 residues. Germline V CDR1 and CDR2: ENHRY, SYGVKD.

This clone came up once. This rearrangement joins TRBV5-1 to TRBJ1-1; D unclear. The V end lost 0 bases, the J end lost 5 bases, and 11 bases lay between the germline ends. The CDR3 is 14 amino acids. CDR1 is SGHRS and CDR2 is YFSETQ in the germline V gene. This CDR3 reads CASSLVDGKTEAFF. The CDR3, as DNA: TGCGCCAGCAGCTTGGTAGACGGGAAGACTGAAGCTTTCTTT.

V and J are TRBV5-6 and TRBJ1-1; 8 nucleotides align to TRBD1. After removal of 0 bases from V and 5 bases from J, the junction contained 6 bases not matched to a gene. The CDR3 sequence is 15 residues long. The germline V gene encodes CDR1 SGHDT and CDR2 YYEEEE. The CDR3 nucleotides are TGTGCCAGCAGCTTGGAGAGGACAGGGAGAACTGAAGCTTTCTTT. Protein: CASSLERTGRTEAFF.

This sequence joins TRBV6-1 and TRBJ2-7, with 10 positions matching TRBD2. The ends lost 6 bases at V and 9 bases at J; junction bases unmatched: 11. The V gene's germline CDR1 is MNHNS and CDR2 SASEGT. The CDR3 runs 14 residues. The CDR3 DNA follows: TGTGCCAGCAGGAGCGGGGGGGGTCCTCCTGGGCAGTACTTC. It translates to CASRSGGGPPGQYF.

The chain links TRBV2 to TRBJ1-2; the D is unclear. The CDR3 runs to 15 residues. CDR1 is SNHLY and CDR2 is FYNNEI in the germline V gene. Trimming cost V 3 bases and J 2 bases, with 13 bases left between them. Written as DNA, the CDR3 is TGTGCCAGCAGTGAGCCCGGGCTCGGGAACTATGGCTACACCTTC. It codes for CASSEPGLGNYGYTF.

The chain employs TRBV5-6 and TRBJ1-4; D remains ambiguous. The V end was cut by 2 bases, the J end by 4 bases, with 12 bases between. The CDR3 contains 15 residues. The V gene's germline CDR1 is SGHDT and CDR2 YYEEEE. CDR3 DNA sequence: TGTGCCAGCAGCTTCTACCAAGGCAATAATGAAAAACTGTTTTTT. Amino acids: CASSFYQGNNEKLFF.

This chain connects TRBV11-2 to TRBJ2-5, with D possibly being TRBD2 (6 bases). The CDR3 is 15 amino acids. Trimming took 4 bases from V and 4 from J, leaving 16 bases between them. Germline CDR1 SGHAT, CDR2 FQNNGV. For the CDR3, the DNA is TGTGCCAGCAGCTGGGGTAGCGGCTCAGGAGAGACCCAGTACTTC. Protein sequence: CASSWGSGSGETQYF.

The chain links TRBV7-2 to TRBJ1-2; TRBD1 might be the D (5 bases). Germline-derived CDR1 and CDR2 are SGHTA and FQGNSA. V lost 0 bases to trimming and J lost 6 bases, with 11 bases between them. This CDR3 spans 14 amino acids. DNA of the CDR3: TGTGCCAGCAGCTTAGCCCCAGGGCTGGATGGCTACACCTTC. The encoded protein is CASSLAPGLDGYTF. The whole variable domain, remainder taken from reference TRBV7-2 and TRBJ1-2, is GAGVSQSPSNKVTEKGKDVELRCDPISGHTALYWYRQSLGQGLEFLIYFQGNSAPDKSGLPSDRFSAERTGGSVSTLTIQRTQQEDSAVYLCASSLAPGLDGYTFGSGTRLTVV.

The sample holds a few counts of this clone. The rearrangement links TRBV4-1 to TRBJ2-1; D is undetermined. CDR1 MGHRA and CDR2 YSYEKL come from the germline V gene. V lost 1 base to trimming and J lost 8 bases, with 18 bases between them. This CDR3 region has 16 residues. CDR3 amino acids: CASSQVDLISFDEQFF. The CDR3 DNA reads as TGCGCCAGCAGCCAAGTAGATCTTATATCGTTTGATGAGCAGTTCTTC.

In this sample, this clone turned up a few times. CDR3 DNA: TGTGCCAGTAGTATGGGGTCGGGCTCTGGGGCCAACGTCCTGACTTTC. Translation: CASSMGSGSGANVLTF. This chain links TRBV19 with TRBJ2-6, with D hard to call. The length of the CDR3 is 16 residues. The ends were cut back, 3 bases at V and 0 bases at J, with 9 bases in the middle. Per germline, CDR1 LNHDA and CDR2 SQIVND (reference sequence).

The V gene is TRBV9, the J gene TRBJ2-1; the match to TRBD2 covers 12 bases. Germline values: CDR1 SGDLS, CDR2 YYNGEE. This CDR3 is built from 18 residues. The trim removed 4 bases at V and 5 bases at J, leaving 13 bases unmatched. CDR3 region: CASSPTLLAGGFDNEQFF. As DNA, the CDR3 is TGTGCCAGCAGCCCAACGCTCCTAGCGGGGGGGTTCGACAATGAGCAGTTCTTC.

This clone was detected a few times. The chain combines TRBV5-1 with TRBJ2-7, with D possibly called TRBD1 or TRBD2 (6 bases each). The germline V gene encodes CDR1 SGHRS and CDR2 YFSETQ. V gave up 0 bases and J gave up 3 bases, with 13 bases separating them. This CDR3 region has 15 residues. The CDR3 region is CASSLDNGGGYEQYF. The DNA for the CDR3 is TGCGCCAGCAGCTTGGATAACGGAGGGGGCTACGAGCAGTACTTC.

This clone has just a few counts. V usage is TRBV28 and J usage is TRBJ2-1; 8 bases are a match to TRBD1. Germline V gene sequence: CDR1 MDHEN, CDR2 SYDVKM. After removal of 4 bases from V and 3 bases from J, the junction contained 5 bases not matched to a gene. The CDR3 sequence is 15 residues long. The DNA of the CDR3 is TGTGCCAGCAGTTCCCCGGGACAGGACTACAATGAGCAGTTCTTC. It yields the protein CASSSPGQDYNEQFF.

Only a few counts were recorded for this clone. The rearrangement uses TRBV6-5 and TRBJ2-3; D not certain. The CDR3 is 13 residues long. CDR1 is MNHEY and CDR2 is SVGAGI in the germline V gene. With 2 bases removed from V and 3 bases from J, the gap between germline ends came to 6 bases. The CDR3 nucleotides read TGTGCCAGCAGTTACAGGCGGACAGATACGCAGTATTTT. It is translated as CASSYRRTDTQYF.

This clone was detected only a few times. The V and J genes are TRBV4-1 and TRBJ2-5, with 7 bases aligning to TRBD1. The germline CDR1 and CDR2 sequences are MGHRA and YSYEKL. Trimming removed 0 bases from V and 1 base from J; junction bases left unmatched: 2. The CDR3 length is 15 residues. The CDR3 sequence: CASSQETGLQETQYF. The CDR3 DNA follows: TGCGCCAGCAGCCAAGAGACAGGGCTCCAAGAGACCCAGTACTTC.

A single count supports this clone. This chain uses TRBV9 with TRBJ2-1, with a possible D match to TRBD1 (5 bases). CDR3 size: 14 residues. V shed 0 bases and J shed 9 bases, with 13 bases lying between them. CDR1 and CDR2 from the germline V gene are SGDLS and YYNGEE. The CDR3 bases are TGTGCCAGCAGCGTAGCAGGCAGGGCGAGTGAGCAGTTCTTC. Residues: CASSVAGRASEQFF.

The chain links TRBV15 to TRBJ1-2; no clear D gene. Germline V CDR1 and CDR2: LNHNV, YYDKDF (reference sequence). The CDR3 is 15 amino acids. V was shortened by 0 bases and J by 6 bases, with 14 bases between the two germline ends. The CDR3 nucleotides are TGTGCCACCAGCAGAGATCTTGACTTAATAGATGGCTACACCTTC. Its protein is CATSRDLDLIDGYTF.

This clone was seen a handful of times. This chain joins TRBV19 and TRBJ2-2, with TRBD1 identical over 9 bases. V lost 3 bases, J lost 5 bases, and 19 bases stayed unmatched. The V gene's germline CDR1 is LNHDA and CDR2 SQIVND (reference sequence). The CDR3 has 20 residues. CDR3 residues: CASSMFMGQGISARTGELFF. The CDR3 DNA is TGTGCCAGTAGTATGTTTATGGGACAGGGTATTTCGGCTAGGACCGGGGAGCTGTTTTTT.

The chain employs TRBV5-1 and TRBJ2-7; the D gene could be TRBD1 or TRBD2 (6 bases each). Germline values: CDR1 SGHRS, CDR2 YFSETQ. This CDR3 contains 15 residues. Between the trimmed V and J ends, which lost 3 bases and 0 bases, there was a span of 13 bases. This CDR3 reads CASSSGATTSYEQYF. The DNA of the CDR3 is TGCGCCAGCAGCTCGGGGGCCACAACCTCCTACGAGCAGTACTTC.

This clone has just a few counts. The chain is built from TRBV6-5 and TRBJ1-4; D is perhaps TRBD1 (6 bases). The V gene's germline CDR1 is MNHEY and CDR2 SVGAGI. Between the trimmed V and J ends, which lost 11 bases and 5 bases, there was a span of 21 bases. The CDR3 spans 15 residues. Here the CDR3 DNA reads TGTGCCGCCTCCCCGGGACACACGAGAAATGAAAAACTGTTTTTT. Its translation is CAASPGHTRNEKLFF.

J is TRBJ1-2 and V is TRBV29-1; the match to TRBD1 covers 10 bases. This CDR3 spans 13 amino acids. V gave up 6 bases and J gave up 5 bases; unmatched junction bases: 6. Per germline, CDR1 SQVTM and CDR2 ANQGSEA. CDR3 residues: CSVTGGEWYGYTF. The CDR3 DNA is TGCAGCGTGACAGGGGGCGAGTGGTATGGCTACACCTTC.

A single count supports this clone. V usage is TRBV28 and J usage is TRBJ1-1; D is ambiguous. Looked up from germline, CDR1 is MDHEN and CDR2 is SYDVKM. The CDR3 contains 17 residues. Trimming pared 7 bases from V and 1 base from J, leaving 22 bases between. DNA for the CDR3: TGTGCCAGCACCTGGACCCCCGGCGCGGCACGGAACACTGAAGCTTTCTTT. Translating it yields CASTWTPGAARNTEAFF.

V is TRBV9 and J is TRBJ2-1; tentatively, D is TRBD1 (6 bases). Germline V lookup: CDR1 SGDLS, CDR2 YYNGEE. CDR3 length equals 13 residues. V was cut by 2 bases and J by 11 bases, with 14 bases left in between. Here the CDR3 DNA reads TGTGCCAGCAGCGTCACTACCAGGGGACAGCAGTTCTTC. Amino acids: CASSVTTRGQQFF.